Here is one T cell receptor beta chain with its context. Its antigen is currently unknown. This record comes from a study of OX40 agonist ivuxolimab in advanced cancers. Whole-study context: Eligibility admitted prior anti-PD-1, anti-PD-L1 or anti-CTLA-4 therapy; 35% to 40% had some.

CDR1 and CDR2 (germline): SGHNT, YENEEA. This CDR3 is 15 amino acids long. V was pared by 1 base and J by 3 bases, with 10 bases between. Study results and caveats: No determination was made of the antigen specificity of the expanded peripheral T cells.

Using immunoSEQ multiplex PCR, the repertoire was profiled, and TCRdb retains in-frame clones only, with some absent. This sample has approximately 90,000 clones; 91% occur once, and the top ten carry roughly 9.4%. The TCR sequence derives from an adult with an advanced solid tumor such as melanoma, head and neck, liver or kidney cancer. The chain combines TRBV11-3 with TRBJ1-3; D call uncertain. Sequencing used CD4+ or CD8+ T cells sorted from blood, obtained in a trial of the OX40 agonist ivuxolimab. The CDR3 loop is CASSLGHSFGNTIYF. The CDR3 DNA reads as TGTGCCAGCAGCTTAGGACATTCGTTTGGAAACACCATATATTTT.